This T cell receptor beta chain was obtained from a study of blood T cells in healthy people across ages. Broader study findings: More naive CD4+ cells and higher diversity marked long-lived donors relative to aged donors. TCR beta diversity, measured per million T cells, fell in a roughly linear way with age. Underestimates were what the diversity estimates from one million T cells were considered to be.

With 2 bases removed from V and 1 base from J, the gap between germline ends came to 5 bases. This CDR3 comprises 13 residues. Germline-derived CDR1 and CDR2 are MGHRA and YSYEKL. This clonotype was seen a few times. Its matching antigen is unknown. It was with a sample-barcoded 5' primer and a J-beta primer mix that a second PCR of roughly 7 to 12 cycles was run. Through a template-switch adaptor with 12 random nucleotides, each cDNA molecule received a tag. MiXCR was run by TCRdb on the 5' RACE reads, yielding one entry per CDR3 protein. The data contain about 900,000 distinct CDR3 sequences, 45% to 50% of them seen just once; the ten biggest clones take up 13%.

Sequencing input: blood. This TCR was sampled from a man aged 25-45 years in good health. The rearrangement joins TRBV4-1 to TRBJ1-1; D call uncertain. This CDR3 reads CASSQSSNTEAFF. The DNA for the CDR3 is TGCGCCAGCAGCCAATCCTCGAACACTGAAGCTTTCTTT.